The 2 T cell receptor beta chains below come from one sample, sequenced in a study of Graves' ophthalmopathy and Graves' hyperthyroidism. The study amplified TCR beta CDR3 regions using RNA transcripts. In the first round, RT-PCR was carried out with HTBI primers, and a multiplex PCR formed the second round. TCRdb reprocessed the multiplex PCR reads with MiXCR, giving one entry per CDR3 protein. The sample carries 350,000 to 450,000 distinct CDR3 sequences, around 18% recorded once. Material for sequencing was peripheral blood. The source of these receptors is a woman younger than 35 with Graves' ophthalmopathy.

DNA of the CDR3: TGCGCCAGCGGTAGGAGCTCCTACGAGCAGTACTTC. This gives the protein CASGRSSYEQYF. The gene calls are TRBV10-2 and TRBJ2-7; no clear D. The CDR3 covers 12 residues. The V end lost 8 bases, the J end lost 0 bases, and 8 bases lay between the germline ends. Germline loops: CDR1 WSHSY, CDR2 SAAADI.

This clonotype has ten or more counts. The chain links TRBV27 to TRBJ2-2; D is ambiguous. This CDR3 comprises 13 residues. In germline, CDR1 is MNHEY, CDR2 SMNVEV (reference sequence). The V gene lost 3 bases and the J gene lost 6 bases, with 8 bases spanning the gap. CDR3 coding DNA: TGTGCCAGCAGTTTTAATTATGCCGGGGAGCTGTTTTTT. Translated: CASSFNYAGELFF.